The clone carrying this T cell receptor beta chain has at least ten counts. This sample was taken from a study of blood T cell repertoires in COVID-19. Whole-study context: T cells, B-cell-depleted T cells, or PBMCs provided the cDNA or gDNA that served as material.

CDR3 length equals 16 residues. V shed 4 bases and J 6 bases; nucleotides not matched to a gene: 14. Germline assignment: CDR1 SEHNR and CDR2 FQNEAQ (reference sequence). Participants, 18 to 89 years old, spanned approximately 26 US areas. Each participant's cohort was designated according to participant-reported clinical history. Profiling relied on immunoSEQ multiplex PCR, and the TCRdb table lists in-frame clones only, not all of them. Of some 130,000 clones in the sample, roughly four fifths are singletons; the top ten hold over 15%. The sequence was obtained from a man in his thirties or forties who had recovered from COVID-19. V is TRBV7-9 and J is TRBJ1-1; 7 nucleotides agree with TRBD1. Specimen: PBMCs or T cells enriched from blood (not recorded which). CDR3 in DNA: TGTGCCAGCAGCTCGAATCCCCAGGGGGTGCCTTCTGAAGCTTTCTTT. The encoded protein is CASSSNPQGVPSEAFF.